What follows is one T cell receptor beta chain and its context. Its antigen is not known. These data belong to a study of T cell responses to AZD1222 COVID-19 vaccine. Study results and limitations: Spike-specific TCR breadth and depth were elevated following two AZD1222 doses. The study reported that nearly half of spike-specific TCRs target unmutated variant regions. Repertoires were sampled only after the peak T cell response.

Method: immunoSEQ multiplex PCR; TCRdb's copy keeps in-frame clones and lacks some. The data contain 30,000 to 35,000 clones, about nine tenths of them singletons. Second-dose groups at about 4 or about 12 weeks were pooled. This CDR3 is 16 amino acids long. Germline CDR1 SGHRS, CDR2 YFSETQ. V lost 8 bases to trimming and J lost 1 base; unmatched junction nucleotides: 12. The receptor was isolated from an adult who received the AZD1222 COVID-19 vaccine. This chain connects TRBV5-1 to TRBJ2-3, with 8 nucleotides matching TRBD2. Material: peripheral blood, obtained 28 days after the second AZD1222 dose. The CDR3 nucleotides read TGCGCCAGTTCCCTTATTGGTAGCGGGGGCACAGATACGCAGTATTTT. It specifies CASSLIGSGGTDTQYF.